This T cell receptor (beta chain) was recovered during a study of cytomegalovirus exposure and HLA in healthy donors. Primers: 60 Vbeta forward and 13 Jbeta reverse. Study processing details: There were about 86 million unique TCR beta chains by a later count, and around 10 million of them were shared. Sequencing used immunoSEQ multiplex PCR; TCRdb keeps in-frame clones, though not all of them. The D gene and trimming were derived from the DNA, and the V and J assignments and clone size from that table. The sample lists more than 80,000 clones; approximately 85% were seen once. The CDR3 contains 15 residues. Germline V gene lookup returns CDR1 SEHNR and CDR2 FQNEAQ (reference sequence). The trim removed 5 bases at V and 6 bases at J, leaving 8 bases unmatched. Each donor was healthy, and each was a bone marrow donor.

The rearrangement joins TRBV7-9 to TRBJ1-4, with 8 bases that match TRBD1. The receptor was isolated from a man between 45 and 60 years old in good health and CMV-seronegative. Sequenced material: PBMCs. For the CDR3, the DNA is TGTGCCAGCAGCGATCAGGGGGCGGTAGATGAAAAACTGTTTTTT. Its translation: CASSDQGAVDEKLFF.